A single sample gave rise to the 31 T cell receptor beta chains below, sequenced in a study of CXCR3-negative and CXCR3-positive naive CD8 T cells. These receptors lack a known antigen. 5' RACE with UMI labels generated the TRB cDNA libraries. Using the 5' RACE reads, TCRdb records one entry per CDR3 protein without DNA. This sample contains about 89,000 distinct CDR3 sequences. Points from the study as a whole: CXCR3-positive naive cells had more hydrophobic TRB CDR3s than CXCR3-negative naive cells.

Sequencing was carried out using naive CXCR3+ CD8+ T cells from blood. Specified subset: CD45RO-CCR7+CD27+CD95- naive CD8+ T cells expressing CXCR3 (TNR3+). These TCRs come from a human donor in good health. Some clones in this sample may be carry-over from other donors' samples.

The V gene is TRBV7-9, the J gene TRBJ1-3. The CDR3 is made up of 16 amino acids. CDR1 SEHNR and CDR2 FQNEAQ come from the germline V gene (reference sequence). Here the CDR3 reads CASSFGPMGSGNTIYF.

CDR3 region: CASSPGQGKSYEQYF. J is TRBJ2-7 and V is TRBV9; TCRdb indicates TRBD1, and absent DNA this call remains unverified. The CDR3 loop spans 15 amino acids. Germline V gene data show CDR1 as SGDLS and CDR2 as YYNGEE.

The chain combines TRBV20-1 with TRBJ2-7; the TCRdb call, TRBD1, lacks DNA for checking. The CDR3 is made up of 13 amino acids. In germline, CDR1 is DFQATT, CDR2 SNEGSKA (reference sequence). The CDR3 sequence is CSARGGQGYEQYF.

The rearrangement uses TRBV7-9 and TRBJ2-7; the TRBD2 assignment by TCRdb is unverifiable without DNA. Germline loops: CDR1 SEHNR, CDR2 FQNEAQ (reference sequence). The CDR3 length is 16 residues. CDR3 in amino acids: CASSFPAGQDSYEQYF.

This chain joins TRBV7-9 and TRBJ1-4. Germline assignment: CDR1 SEHNR and CDR2 FQNEAQ (reference sequence). The CDR3 is 16 residues long. The CDR3 is CASSLSLAATNEKLFF.

The V gene is TRBV29-1, the J gene TRBJ1-2. In germline, CDR1 is SQVTM, CDR2 ANQGSEA. The CDR3 consists of 11 residues. Here the CDR3 reads CSVRQVYGYTF. Using reference TRBV29-1 and TRBJ1-2 for the parts outside the CDR3, the full variable domain is SAVISQKPSRDICQRGTSLTIQCQVDSQVTMMFWYRQQPGQSLTLIATANQGSEATYESGFVIDKFPISRPNLTFSTLTVSNMSPEDSSIYLCSVRQVYGYTFGSGTRLTVV.

The chain recombines TRBV21-1 with TRBJ1-2; TCRdb reports TRBD1, a call that lacks DNA to check it against. TRBV21-1 constitutes a pseudogene. The CDR3 runs 14 residues. The CDR3 region is CASSNTGRYYGYTF.

This chain connects TRBV20-1 to TRBJ2-1; TCRdb calls TRBD1, which cannot be checked without DNA. This CDR3 region has 15 residues. Germline V gene sequence: CDR1 DFQATT, CDR2 SNEGSKA (reference sequence). The CDR3 region is CSARSLPWGADEQFF.

The V and J genes are TRBV5-1 and TRBJ2-5. The CDR3 runs to 14 residues. Germline V lookup: CDR1 SGHRS, CDR2 YFSETQ. The chain's CDR3 is CASSLAERQETQYF. Using reference TRBV5-1 and TRBJ2-5 for the parts outside the CDR3, the full variable domain is KAGVTQTPRYLIKTRGQQVTLSCSPISGHRSVSWYQQTPGQGLQFLFEYFSETQRNKGNFPGRFSGRQFSNSRSEMNVSTLELGDSALYLCASSLAERQETQYFGPGTRLLVL.

CDR3 protein: CASSIATRSTYEQYF. V and J are TRBV19 and TRBJ2-7. Germline lookup yields CDR1 LNHDA and CDR2 SQIVND (reference sequence). This CDR3 region has 15 residues.

V gene TRBV27 combines with J gene TRBJ2-7. Germline CDR1 is MNHEY and CDR2 is SMNVEV (reference sequence). The CDR3 has 14 residues. The CDR3 is CASSLFGITYEQYF.

CDR3 region: CASSEGPRDRGQGYYGYTF. This chain links TRBV9 with TRBJ1-2; TCRdb's D call, TRBD1, is unchecked because there is no DNA. The germline gives CDR1 SGDLS, CDR2 YYNGEE. The CDR3 has 19 amino acids.

This chain links TRBV27 with TRBJ1-2. This CDR3 is built from 13 residues. Per germline, CDR1 MNHEY and CDR2 SMNVEV (reference sequence). CDR3 residues: CASSIGTTTGYTF.

The rearrangement links TRBV28 to TRBJ2-3; the TRBD2 assignment by TCRdb is unverifiable without DNA. CDR3 length: 18 residues. Germline CDR1 and CDR2: MDHEN and SYDVKM. CDR3 protein: CASSTTGPSGRAADTQYF.

V is TRBV29-1 and J is TRBJ2-5; TCRdb proposes TRBD1, but this gene call is untestable without DNA. CDR1 SQVTM and CDR2 ANQGSEA come from the germline V gene. The CDR3 totals 14 residues. CDR3 sequence: CSVEPPDAGGTQYF.

The V call is TRBV6-5, the J call TRBJ2-5. This CDR3 is 14 amino acids long. Germline assignment: CDR1 MNHEY and CDR2 SVGAGI. The CDR3 sequence: CASSPQADQETQYF.

This chain uses TRBV7-9 with TRBJ1-3; the TCRdb D gene call, TRBD1, has no DNA to confirm it. CDR3 length: 17 residues. Looked up from germline, CDR1 is SEHNR and CDR2 is FQNEAQ (reference sequence). CDR3 in amino acids: CASSPEIDRLSGNTIYF.

This chain connects TRBV6-5 to TRBJ2-1. In germline, CDR1 is MNHEY, CDR2 SVGAGI. The CDR3 runs to 11 residues. The CDR3 loop is CASSYSGEQFF.

The gene calls are TRBV12-3 or TRBV12-4 and TRBJ1-2. This CDR3 spans 13 amino acids. CDR3 loop: CASSLVANYGYTF.

This sequence joins TRBV7-2 and TRBJ1-6; TCRdb's D gene call, TRBD1, goes unchecked for lack of DNA. Germline lookup yields CDR1 SGHTA and CDR2 FQGNSA. There are 17 residues in the CDR3. CDR3 in amino acids: CASSLSGGFAYNSPLHF.

The J gene is TRBJ2-3, the V gene TRBV28; there is no DNA to check the TCRdb D call of TRBD1. The CDR3 length is 15 residues. Germline loops: CDR1 MDHEN, CDR2 SYDVKM. CDR3 protein: CASSQMGTGDYTQYF.

V gene TRBV12-3 or TRBV12-4 combines with J gene TRBJ2-5. The CDR3 spans 13 residues. CDR3 protein: CASSFLVKETQYF.

The chain couples TRBV20-1 to TRBJ2-1; absent DNA, TCRdb's TRBD2 call cannot be checked. The CDR3 sequence is 13 residues long. From germline, CDR1 is DFQATT and CDR2 SNEGSKA (reference sequence). The CDR3 sequence: CSGTSARANEQFF.

The chain uses TRBV19 and TRBJ2-7; TCRdb outputs TRBD1, but without DNA this stays unchecked. Germline lookup yields CDR1 LNHDA and CDR2 SQIVND (reference sequence). This CDR3 comprises 14 residues. CDR3 in amino acids: CASTPGTGIYEQYF.

The chain carries TRBV19 and TRBJ2-1; TCRdb reports TRBD1, a call that lacks DNA to check it against. The CDR3 runs to 14 residues. CDR1 LNHDA and CDR2 SQIVND come from the germline V gene (reference sequence). CDR3 sequence: CASNQGPVLEEQFF. The variable domain in full, completed from reference TRBV19 and TRBJ2-1, reads DGGITQSPKYLFRKEGQNVTLSCEQNLNHDAMYWYRQDPGQGLRLIYYSQIVNDFQKGDIAEGYSVSREKKESFPLTVTSAQKNPTAFYLCASNQGPVLEEQFFGPGTRLTVL.

The V and J genes are TRBV7-2 and TRBJ2-7; lacking DNA, the TRBD2 call made by TCRdb goes unchecked. This CDR3 region has 15 residues. In germline, CDR1 is SGHTA, CDR2 FQGNSA. The CDR3 reads CANSFLLASGYEQYF.

This chain joins TRBV13 and TRBJ2-1; the D call of TRBD1 rests on TCRdb alone, since no DNA is present to check it. The CDR3 runs to 13 residues. From germline, CDR1 is PRHDT and CDR2 FYEKMQ (reference sequence). The CDR3 sequence is CASSWGTDNEQFF.

J is TRBJ2-3 and V is TRBV20-1. This CDR3 is built from 16 residues. CDR1 is DFQATT and CDR2 is SNEGSKA in the germline V gene (reference sequence). The CDR3: CSARDDNRLSTDTQYF.

This chain connects TRBV7-8 to TRBJ2-7; TCRdb indicates TRBD1, and absent DNA this call remains unverified. CDR1 is SGHVS, CDR2 FQNEAQ, per germline. This CDR3 comprises 14 residues. The CDR3 here is CASSLDGGWYERYF.

CDR3 region: CASSPLLMDTQYF. The chain combines TRBV7-9 with TRBJ2-3. The V gene's germline CDR1 is SEHNR and CDR2 FQNEAQ (reference sequence). The CDR3 has 13 residues.

The chain recombines TRBV28 with TRBJ2-1; checking the TCRdb D call of TRBD2 is not possible without DNA. CDR1 and CDR2 from the germline V gene are MDHEN and SYDVKM. This CDR3 comprises 14 residues. The CDR3 loop is CASSFLAGYNEQFF. Together with reference TRBV28 and TRBJ2-1, the CDR3 gives the full variable domain: DVKVTQSSRYLVKRTGEKVFLECVQDMDHENMFWYRQDPGLGLRLIYFSYDVKMKEKGDIPEGYSVSREKKERFSLILESASTNQTSMYLCASSFLAGYNEQFFGPGTRLTVL.